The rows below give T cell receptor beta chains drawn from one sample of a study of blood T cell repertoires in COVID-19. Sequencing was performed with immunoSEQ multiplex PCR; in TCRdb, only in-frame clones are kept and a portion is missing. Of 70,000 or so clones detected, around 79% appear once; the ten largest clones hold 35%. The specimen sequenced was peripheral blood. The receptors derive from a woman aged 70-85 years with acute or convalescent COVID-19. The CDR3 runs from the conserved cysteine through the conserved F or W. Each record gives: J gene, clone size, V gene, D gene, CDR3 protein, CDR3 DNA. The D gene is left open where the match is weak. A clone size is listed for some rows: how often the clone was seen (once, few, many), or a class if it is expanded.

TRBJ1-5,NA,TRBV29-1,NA,CSAPRAGENQPQHF,TGCAGCGCGCCCCGGGCCGGGGAAAATCAGCCCCAGCATTTT
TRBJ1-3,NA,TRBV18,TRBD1,CASSPPGQGASGNTIYF,TGTGCCAGCTCACCACCGGGACAGGGGGCTAGTGGAAACACCATATATTTT
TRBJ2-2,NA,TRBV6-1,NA,CASSGLTGSWVGELFF,TGTGCCAGCAGTGGCTTGACAGGTTCCTGGGTAGGGGAGCTGTTTTTT
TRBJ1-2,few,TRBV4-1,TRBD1,CASSQELTGSGYTF,TGCGCCAGCAGCCAAGAATTGACAGGGTCTGGCTACACCTTC
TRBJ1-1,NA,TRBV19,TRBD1,CASTQDRANNTEAFF,TGTGCCAGTACCCAGGACAGGGCTAATAACACTGAAGCTTTCTTT
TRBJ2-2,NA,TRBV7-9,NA,CASSLSGVGELFF,TGTGCCAGCAGCTTATCAGGGGTCGGGGAGCTGTTTTTT
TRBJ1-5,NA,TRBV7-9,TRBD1,CASSGDRGSNQPQHF,TGTGCCAGCAGCGGTGACAGGGGTAGCAATCAGCCCCAGCATTTT
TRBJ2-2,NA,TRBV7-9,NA,CATAGGPYTGELFF,TGTGCCACCGCCGGGGGGCCTTACACCGGGGAGCTGTTTTTT
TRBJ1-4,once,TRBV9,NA,CASSVELGGNEKLFF,TGTGCCAGCAGCGTAGAACTCGGGGGGAATGAAAAACTGTTTTTT
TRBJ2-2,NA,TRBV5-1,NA,CASSLARGVSHTGELFF,TGCGCCAGCAGCTTGGCCAGGGGGGTCTCTCACACCGGGGAGCTGTTTTTT
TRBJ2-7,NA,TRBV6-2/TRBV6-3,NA,CASSSHSEQYF,TGTGCCAGCAGTTCTCACAGCGAGCAGTACTTC
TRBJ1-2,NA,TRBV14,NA,CASSQDESRGVLGYTF,TGTGCCAGCAGCCAAGATGAGAGCAGGGGCGTACTAGGCTACACCTTC
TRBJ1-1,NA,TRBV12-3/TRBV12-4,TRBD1,CASSRDRVWAFF,TGTGCCAGCAGCCGGGACAGGGTTTGGGCTTTCTTT
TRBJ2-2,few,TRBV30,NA,CAWRTWGLGNTGELFF,TGTGCCTGGAGGACCTGGGGACTGGGGAACACCGGGGAGCTGTTTTTT
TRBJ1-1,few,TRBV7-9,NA,CASSLVGGADTEAFF,TGTGCCAGCAGCTTAGTTGGGGGCGCGGACACTGAAGCTTTCTTT
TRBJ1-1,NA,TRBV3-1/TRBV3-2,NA,CASSTTRAGTEAFF,TGTGCCAGCAGCACTACTAGGGCGGGAACTGAAGCTTTCTTT
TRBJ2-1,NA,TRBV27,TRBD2,CASSLNPRAGGRSYNEQFF,TGTGCCAGCAGTTTAAACCCACGAGCGGGGGGGAGGTCCTACAATGAGCAGTTCTTC
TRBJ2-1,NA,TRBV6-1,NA,CASSAHSGIGVNEQFF,TGTGCCAGCAGTGCCCATTCAGGGATAGGGGTCAATGAGCAGTTCTTC
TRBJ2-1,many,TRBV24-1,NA,CATSDRYNEQFF,TGTGCCACCAGTGACCGCTACAATGAGCAGTTCTTC
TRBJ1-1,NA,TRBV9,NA,CASSVGLSSEAFF,TGTGCCAGCAGCGTAGGGCTATCCTCGGAGGCTTTCTTT
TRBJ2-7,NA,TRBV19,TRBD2,CASRAPREASEQYF,TGTGCCAGTAGGGCCCCCCGGGAGGCCAGCGAGCAGTACTTC
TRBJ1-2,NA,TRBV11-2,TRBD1,CASSPGTGGFKDYGYTF,TGTGCCAGCAGCCCAGGGACAGGGGGCTTTAAGGACTATGGCTACACCTTC
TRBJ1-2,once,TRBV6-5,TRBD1,CASSLGQVYGYTF,TGTGCCAGCAGCCTAGGACAGGTTTATGGCTACACCTTC
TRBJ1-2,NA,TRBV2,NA,CASSDRRTSVGYTF,TGTGCCAGCAGCGATAGGAGGACCTCAGTTGGCTACACCTTC
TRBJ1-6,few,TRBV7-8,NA,CASSLVAQNSPLHF,TGTGCCAGCAGCTTAGTGGCCCAAAATTCACCCCTCCACTTT
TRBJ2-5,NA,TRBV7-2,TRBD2,CASSLARLAGLETQYF,TGTGCCAGCAGCTTAGCGCGACTAGCGGGCCTAGAGACCCAGTACTTC
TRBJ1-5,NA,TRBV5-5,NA,CASSPTTHSNQPQHF,TGTGCCAGCAGCCCCACGACACATAGCAATCAGCCCCAGCATTTT
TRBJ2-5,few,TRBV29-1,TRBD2,CSVTLAGGSQETQYF,TGCAGCGTGACCCTAGCGGGAGGTTCCCAAGAGACCCAGTACTTC
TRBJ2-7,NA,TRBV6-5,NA,CASSLEGGRGEQYF,TGTGCCAGCAGCCTGGAGGGGGGGCGCGGCGAGCAGTACTTC
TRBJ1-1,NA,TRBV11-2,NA,CASSLRQGLTEAFF,TGTGCCAGCAGCTTACGTCAGGGACTCACTGAAGCTTTCTTT
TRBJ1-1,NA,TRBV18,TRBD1,CASLQGATEAFF,TGTGCCAGCTTACAGGGGGCGACTGAAGCTTTCTTT
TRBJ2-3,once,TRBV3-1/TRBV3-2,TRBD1,CASSSRGQVTDTQYF,TGTGCCAGCAGCTCCAGGGGGCAGGTCACAGATACGCAGTATTTT
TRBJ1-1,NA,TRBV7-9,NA,CASSREAQNTEAFF,TGTGCCAGCAGTCGTGAAGCCCAGAACACTGAAGCTTTCTTT
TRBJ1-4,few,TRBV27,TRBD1,CASSRDSHTTNEKLFF,TGTGCCAGCAGTCGGGACAGCCATACAACTAATGAAAAACTGTTTTTT
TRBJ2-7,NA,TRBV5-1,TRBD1,CASSLAPGTGTLEQYF,TGCGCCAGCAGCTTGGCCCCAGGGACAGGGACCCTCGAGCAGTACTTC
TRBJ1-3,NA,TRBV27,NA,CASSSTIGNTIYF,TGTGCCAGCAGTTCGACTATTGGAAACACCATATATTTT
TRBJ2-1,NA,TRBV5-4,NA,CASSLVLTNLRNEQFF,TGTGCCAGCAGCTTGGTTTTGACCAATCTGAGGAATGAGCAGTTCTTC
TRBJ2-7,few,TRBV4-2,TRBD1,CASSHSLGTGRNEQYF,TGTGCCAGCAGCCATTCTCTCGGGACAGGGAGAAACGAGCAGTACTTC
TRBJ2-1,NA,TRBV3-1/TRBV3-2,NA,CASSQGRNEQFF,TGTGCCAGCAGCCAAGGGAGAAATGAGCAGTTCTTC
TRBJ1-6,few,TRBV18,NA,CASSPPTGPRSPLHF,TGTGCCAGCTCACCTCCGACAGGCCCTAGGTCACCCCTCCACTTT
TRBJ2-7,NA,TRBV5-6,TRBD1,CASSLSRTGSYEQYF,TGTGCCAGCAGCTTGTCAAGGACAGGCTCCTACGAGCAGTACTTC
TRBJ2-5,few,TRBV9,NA,CASSAGRGETQYF,TGTGCCAGCAGCGCGGGAAGGGGGGAGACCCAGTACTTC
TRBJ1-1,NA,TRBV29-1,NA,CSVHTGSTEAFF,TGCAGCGTTCACACAGGGAGTACTGAAGCTTTCTTT
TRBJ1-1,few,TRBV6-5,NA,CASAQGGTEAFF,TGTGCCAGCGCCCAAGGGGGAACTGAAGCTTTCTTT
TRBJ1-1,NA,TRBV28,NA,CASSNPGVFVPLEAFF,TGTGCCAGCAGCAACCCAGGGGTTTTTGTACCCCTTGAAGCTTTCTTT
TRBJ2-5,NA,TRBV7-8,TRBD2,CASSMGLEETQYF,TGTGCCAGCAGCATGGGACTAGAGGAGACCCAGTACTTC
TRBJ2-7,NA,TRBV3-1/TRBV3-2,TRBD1,CASSQEGQARWDEQYF,TGTGCCAGCAGCCAAGAAGGACAGGCCCGATGGGACGAGCAGTACTTC
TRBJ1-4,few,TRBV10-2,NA,CASSETGLGEKLFF,TGCGCCAGCAGTGAGACAGGGCTGGGTGAAAAACTGTTTTTT
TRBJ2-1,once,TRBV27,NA,CASRDWSGDEQFF,TGTGCCAGCAGGGACTGGTCGGGCGATGAGCAGTTCTTC
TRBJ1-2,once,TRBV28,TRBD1,CASSSSGKGQGMNGYTF,TGTGCCAGCAGTTCCTCTGGTAAGGGACAGGGAATGAATGGCTACACCTTC
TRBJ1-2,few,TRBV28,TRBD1,CAGNTHRGRYGYTF,TGTGCCGGCAACACTCACAGGGGGCGGTATGGCTACACCTTC
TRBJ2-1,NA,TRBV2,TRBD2,CASSPKTGGYNEQFF,TGTGCCAGCAGTCCTAAGACGGGGGGTTACAATGAGCAGTTCTTC
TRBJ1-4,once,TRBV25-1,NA,CASSGYRNEKLFF,TGTGCCAGCAGTGGGTACAGGAATGAAAAACTGTTTTTT